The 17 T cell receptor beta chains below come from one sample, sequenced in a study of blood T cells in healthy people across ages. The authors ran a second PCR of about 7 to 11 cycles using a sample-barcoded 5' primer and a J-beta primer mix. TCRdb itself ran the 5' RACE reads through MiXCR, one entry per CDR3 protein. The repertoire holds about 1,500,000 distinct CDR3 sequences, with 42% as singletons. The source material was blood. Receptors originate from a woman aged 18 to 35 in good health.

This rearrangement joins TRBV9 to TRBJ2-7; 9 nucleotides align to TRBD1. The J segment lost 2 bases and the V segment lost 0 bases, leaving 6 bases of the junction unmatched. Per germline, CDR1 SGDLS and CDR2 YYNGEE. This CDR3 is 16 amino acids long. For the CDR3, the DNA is TGTGCCAGCAGCGTAGGAGGGACAGGGAGACCCTACGAGCAGTACTTC. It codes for CASSVGGTGRPYEQYF.

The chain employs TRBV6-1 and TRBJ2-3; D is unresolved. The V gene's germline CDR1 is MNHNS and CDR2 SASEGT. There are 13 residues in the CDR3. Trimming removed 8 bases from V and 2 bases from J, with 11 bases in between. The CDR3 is CASVPDDTDTQYF. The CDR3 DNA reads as TGTGCCAGCGTCCCGGACGACACAGATACGCAGTATTTT.

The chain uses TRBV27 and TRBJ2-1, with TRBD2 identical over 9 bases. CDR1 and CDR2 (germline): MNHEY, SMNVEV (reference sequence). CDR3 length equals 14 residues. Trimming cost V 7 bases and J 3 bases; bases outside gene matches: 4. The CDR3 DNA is TGTGCCAGCAAGCGGGGGGTGGGCTACAATGAGCAGTTCTTC. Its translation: CASKRGVGYNEQFF.

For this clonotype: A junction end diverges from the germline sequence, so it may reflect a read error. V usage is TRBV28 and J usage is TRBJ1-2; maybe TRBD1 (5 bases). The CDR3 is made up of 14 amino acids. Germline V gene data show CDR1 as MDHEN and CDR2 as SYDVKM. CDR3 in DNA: TGTGCCAGCAGTTTATTCCAGGGAGACTATGGCCACACCTTC. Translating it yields CASSLFQGDYGHTF.

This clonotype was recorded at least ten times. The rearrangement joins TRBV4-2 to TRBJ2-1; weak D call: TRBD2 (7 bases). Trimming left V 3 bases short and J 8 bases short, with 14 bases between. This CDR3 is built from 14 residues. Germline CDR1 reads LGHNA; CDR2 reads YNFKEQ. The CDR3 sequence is CASSQTWGGYEQFF. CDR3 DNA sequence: TGTGCCAGCAGCCAGACATGGGGGGGCTATGAGCAGTTCTTC.

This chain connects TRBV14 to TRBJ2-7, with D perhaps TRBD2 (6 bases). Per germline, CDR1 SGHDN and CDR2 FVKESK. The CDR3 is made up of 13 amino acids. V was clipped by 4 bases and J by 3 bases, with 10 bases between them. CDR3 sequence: CASSLLDYYEQYF. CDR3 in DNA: TGTGCCAGCAGCCTACTGGACTACTACGAGCAGTACTTC.

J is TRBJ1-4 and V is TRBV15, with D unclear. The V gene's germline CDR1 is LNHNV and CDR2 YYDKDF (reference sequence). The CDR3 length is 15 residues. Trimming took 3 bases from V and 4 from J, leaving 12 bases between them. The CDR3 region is CATSSAYTDNEKLFF. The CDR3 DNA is TGTGCCACCAGCAGCGCCTACACGGATAATGAAAAACTGTTTTTT.

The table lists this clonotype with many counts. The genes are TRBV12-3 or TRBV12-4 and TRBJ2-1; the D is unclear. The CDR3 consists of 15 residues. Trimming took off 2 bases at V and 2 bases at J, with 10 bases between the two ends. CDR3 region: CASSLRQGPYNEQFF. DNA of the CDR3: TGTGCCAGCAGTTTACGACAAGGACCCTACAATGAGCAGTTCTTC.

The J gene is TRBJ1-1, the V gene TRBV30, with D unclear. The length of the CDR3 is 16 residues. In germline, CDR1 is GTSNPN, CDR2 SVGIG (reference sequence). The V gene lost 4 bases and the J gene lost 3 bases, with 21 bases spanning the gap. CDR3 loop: CAWIFKAVYGDTEAFF. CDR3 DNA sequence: TGTGCCTGGATCTTTAAGGCAGTCTATGGGGACACTGAAGCTTTCTTT.

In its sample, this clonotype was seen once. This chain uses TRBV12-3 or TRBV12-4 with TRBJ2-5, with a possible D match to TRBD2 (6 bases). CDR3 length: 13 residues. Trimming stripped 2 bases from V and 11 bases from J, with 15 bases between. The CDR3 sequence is CASSLRSTGEQYF. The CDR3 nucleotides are TGTGCCAGCAGTTTAAGGAGTACGGGGGAGCAGTACTTC.

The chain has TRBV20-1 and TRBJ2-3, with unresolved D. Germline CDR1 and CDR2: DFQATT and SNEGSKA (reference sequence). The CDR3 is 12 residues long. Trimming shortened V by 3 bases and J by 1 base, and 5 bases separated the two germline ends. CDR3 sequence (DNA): TGCAGTGCTAGGCTTCGCACAGATACGCAGTATTTT. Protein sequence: CSARLRTDTQYF.

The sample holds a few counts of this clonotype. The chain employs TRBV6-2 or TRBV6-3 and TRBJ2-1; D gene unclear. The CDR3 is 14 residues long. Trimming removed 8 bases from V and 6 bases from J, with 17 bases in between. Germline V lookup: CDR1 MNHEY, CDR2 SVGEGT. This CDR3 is CASHFRRVINEQFF. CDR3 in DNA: TGTGCCAGCCATTTCAGGAGAGTTATCAATGAGCAGTTCTTC.

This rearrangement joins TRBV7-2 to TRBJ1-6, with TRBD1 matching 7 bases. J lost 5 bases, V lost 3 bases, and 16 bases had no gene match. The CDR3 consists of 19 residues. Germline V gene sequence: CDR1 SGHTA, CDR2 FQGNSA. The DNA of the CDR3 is TGTGCCAGCAGCTTTCCCCCCCAGCGACGACAGGGAAATAATTCACCCCTCCACTTT. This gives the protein CASSFPPQRRQGNNSPLHF.

This chain's CDR3 is CASSSSGQGVYNEQFF. The CDR3 DNA reads TGTGCCAGCAGCTCCTCGGGACAGGGGGTGTACAATGAGCAGTTCTTC. The genes are TRBV11-2 and TRBJ2-1; 11 bases fit TRBD1. The V gene's germline CDR1 is SGHAT and CDR2 FQNNGV. The length of the CDR3 is 16 residues. V shed 4 bases and J 4 bases; nucleotides not matched to a gene: 6.

CDR3 region: CASASVGLASYEQYF. DNA of the CDR3: TGTGCCAGCGCTAGTGTAGGACTAGCGTCCTACGAGCAGTACTTC. This chain joins TRBV27 and TRBJ2-7; TRBD2 matches 9 bases. The CDR3 length is 15 residues. From germline, CDR1 is MNHEY and CDR2 SMNVEV (reference sequence). The junction had 9 bases not matched to a gene; V was cut back by 8 bases and J by 1 base.

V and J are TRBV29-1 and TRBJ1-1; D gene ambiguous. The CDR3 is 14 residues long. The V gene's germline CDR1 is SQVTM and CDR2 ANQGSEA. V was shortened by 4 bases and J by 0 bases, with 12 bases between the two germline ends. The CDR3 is CSVGQGHMNTEAFF. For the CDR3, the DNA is TGCAGCGTTGGACAAGGCCACATGAACACTGAAGCTTTCTTT.

The CDR3 region has the DNA TGTGCCAGCAGGGCGGGACTATACAATGAGCAGTACTTC. This translates into CASRAGLYNEQYF. V gene TRBV6-6 combines with J gene TRBJ2-5; 7 bases align to TRBD2. V lost 6 bases, J lost 11 bases, and 12 bases stayed unmatched. Looked up from germline, CDR1 is MNHNY and CDR2 is SVGAGI (reference sequence). CDR3 length: 13 residues.